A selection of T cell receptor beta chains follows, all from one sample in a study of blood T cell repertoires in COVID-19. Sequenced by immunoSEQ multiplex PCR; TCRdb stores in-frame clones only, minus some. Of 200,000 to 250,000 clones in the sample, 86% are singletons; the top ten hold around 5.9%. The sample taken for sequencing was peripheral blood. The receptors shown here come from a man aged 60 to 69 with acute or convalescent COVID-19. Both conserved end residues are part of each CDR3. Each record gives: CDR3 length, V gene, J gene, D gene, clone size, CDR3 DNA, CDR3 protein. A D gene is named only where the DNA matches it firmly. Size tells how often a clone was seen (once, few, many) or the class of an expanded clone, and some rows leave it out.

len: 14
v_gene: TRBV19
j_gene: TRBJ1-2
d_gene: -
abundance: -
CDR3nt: TGTGCCAGCTTAGACATCGGGGGTAGCTATGGCTACACCTTC
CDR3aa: CASLDIGGSYGYTF

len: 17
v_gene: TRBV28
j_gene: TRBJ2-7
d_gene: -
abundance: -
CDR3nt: TGTGCCAGCAGTTTAATTTTGGGCAGCCTGAGCTCCTACGAGCAGTACTTC
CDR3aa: CASSLILGSLSSYEQYF

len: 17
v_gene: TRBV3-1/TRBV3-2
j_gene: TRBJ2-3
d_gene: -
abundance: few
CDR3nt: TGTGCCAGCAGCCAAGGCAGAGACCAGGGGAACACAGATACGCAGTATTTT
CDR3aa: CASSQGRDQGNTDTQYF

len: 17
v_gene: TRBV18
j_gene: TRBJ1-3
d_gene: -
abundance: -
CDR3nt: TGTGCCAGCTCACCGGTCGGGGGGCCTAGGTCTGGAAACACCATATATTTT
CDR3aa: CASSPVGGPRSGNTIYF

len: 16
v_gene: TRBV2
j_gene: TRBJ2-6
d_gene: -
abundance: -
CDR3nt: TGTGCCAGCAGTGAAACCCCAGGCCCTGGGGCCAACGTCCTGACTTTC
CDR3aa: CASSETPGPGANVLTF

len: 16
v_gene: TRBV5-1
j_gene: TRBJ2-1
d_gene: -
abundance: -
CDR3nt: TGCGCCAGCAGCTTTGCCGACGGGAGCTCCTACAATGAGCAGTTCTTC
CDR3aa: CASSFADGSSYNEQFF

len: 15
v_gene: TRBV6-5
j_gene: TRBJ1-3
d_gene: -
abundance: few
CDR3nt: TGTGCCAGCAACTCCGGGGGGGCTAATGGAAACACCATATATTTT
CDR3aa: CASNSGGANGNTIYF

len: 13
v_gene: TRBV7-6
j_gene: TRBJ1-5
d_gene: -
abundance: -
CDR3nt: TGTGCCAGCAGCTTAGGCAGTTATCAGCCCCAGCATTTT
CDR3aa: CASSLGSYQPQHF

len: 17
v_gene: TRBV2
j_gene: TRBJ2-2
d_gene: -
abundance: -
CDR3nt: TGTGCCAGCATGAGGCAGCCGGGACTTACTTACACCGGGGAGCTGTTTTTT
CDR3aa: CASMRQPGLTYTGELFF

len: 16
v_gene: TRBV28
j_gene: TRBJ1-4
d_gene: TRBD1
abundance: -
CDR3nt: TGTGCCAGCAGCCCCGACAGGGGGCAAGCTAATGAAAAACTGTTTTTT
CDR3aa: CASSPDRGQANEKLFF

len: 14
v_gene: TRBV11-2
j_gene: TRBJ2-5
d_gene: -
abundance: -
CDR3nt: TGTGCCAGCAGCTGGGAGGTAGCGGTAGAGACCCAGTACTTC
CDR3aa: CASSWEVAVETQYF

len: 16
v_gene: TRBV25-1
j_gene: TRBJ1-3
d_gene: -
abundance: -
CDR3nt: TGTGCCAGCAGTGCCCGGGACACTTACTCTGGAAACACCATATATTTT
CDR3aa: CASSARDTYSGNTIYF

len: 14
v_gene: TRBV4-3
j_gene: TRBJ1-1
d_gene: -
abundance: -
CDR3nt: TGCGCCAGCAGCCAGCCGGGACATAACACTGAAGCTTTCTTT
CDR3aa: CASSQPGHNTEAFF

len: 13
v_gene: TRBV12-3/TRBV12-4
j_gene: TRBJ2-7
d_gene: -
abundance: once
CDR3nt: TGTGCCAGCAGTCATGGGACTCAATACGAGCAGTACTTC
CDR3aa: CASSHGTQYEQYF

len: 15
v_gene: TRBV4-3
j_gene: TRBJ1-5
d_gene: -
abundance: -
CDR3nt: TGCGCCAGCAGCCTCAGGCAACTTAGCAATCAGCCCCAGCATTTT
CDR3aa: CASSLRQLSNQPQHF

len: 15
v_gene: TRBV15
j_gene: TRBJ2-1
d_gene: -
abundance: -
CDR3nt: TGTGCCACCAGCAGAGATGGTCACGGGTACAATGAGCAGTTCTTC
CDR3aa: CATSRDGHGYNEQFF

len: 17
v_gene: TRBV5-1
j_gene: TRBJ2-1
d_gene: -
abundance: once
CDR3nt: TGCGCCAGCAGCCTTGGGATTCAGACTAGCTCCTACAATGAGCAGTTCTTC
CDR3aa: CASSLGIQTSSYNEQFF

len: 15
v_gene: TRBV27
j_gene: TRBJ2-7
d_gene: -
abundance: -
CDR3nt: TGTGCCACAGGGGGGATGAGGGAAGCATCCTACGAGCAGTACTTC
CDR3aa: CATGGMREASYEQYF

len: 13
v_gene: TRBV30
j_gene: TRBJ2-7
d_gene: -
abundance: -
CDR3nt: TGTGCCTGGAGCAGGCAGCCTTCCTACGAGCAGTACTTC
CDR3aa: CAWSRQPSYEQYF

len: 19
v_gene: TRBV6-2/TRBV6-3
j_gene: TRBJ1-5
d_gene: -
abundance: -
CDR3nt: TGTGCCAGCAGTTACTCGATCTCCCGCGGTTGGCGTAGGAATCAGTCCCAGCATTTT
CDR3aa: CASSYSISRGWRRNQSQHF

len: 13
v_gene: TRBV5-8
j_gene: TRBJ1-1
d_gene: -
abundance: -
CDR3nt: TGTGCCAGCAGCTTTCAGGCCCCGGTCAAAGCTTTCTTT
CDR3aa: CASSFQAPVKAFF

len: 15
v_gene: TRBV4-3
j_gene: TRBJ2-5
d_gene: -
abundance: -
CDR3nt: TGCGCCAGCAGCCAAGATTCACACAGTCAAGAGACCCAGTACTTC
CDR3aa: CASSQDSHSQETQYF

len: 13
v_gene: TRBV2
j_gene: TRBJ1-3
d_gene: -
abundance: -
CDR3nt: TGTGCCAGCAGTGGGGACACTGGAAACACCATATATTTT
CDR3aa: CASSGDTGNTIYF

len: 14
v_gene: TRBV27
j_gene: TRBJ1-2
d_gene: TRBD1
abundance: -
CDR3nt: TGTGCCAGCAGTAAACAGGGGGATAGTTATGGCTACACCTTC
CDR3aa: CASSKQGDSYGYTF

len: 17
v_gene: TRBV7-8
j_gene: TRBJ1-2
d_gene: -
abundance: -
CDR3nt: TGTGCCAGCAGCTCCCCGGGCACAGGGCCCTCAACCTATGGCTACACCTTC
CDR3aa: CASSSPGTGPSTYGYTF

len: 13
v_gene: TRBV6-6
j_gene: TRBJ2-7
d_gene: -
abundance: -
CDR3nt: TGTGCCAGCAGTAGGTCTGACACACCCGAGCAGTACTTC
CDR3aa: CASSRSDTPEQYF

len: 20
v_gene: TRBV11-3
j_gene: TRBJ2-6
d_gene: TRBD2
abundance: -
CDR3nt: TGTGCCAGCAGCTTAGATTGGCGGGGGGCCTCATTCTCTGGGGCCAACGTCCTGACTTTC
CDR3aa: CASSLDWRGASFSGANVLTF

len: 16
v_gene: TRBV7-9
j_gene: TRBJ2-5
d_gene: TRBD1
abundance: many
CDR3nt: TGTGCCAGCAGCTTATATCTCTGGGACAGGGGAGAGACCCAGTACTTC
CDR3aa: CASSLYLWDRGETQYF

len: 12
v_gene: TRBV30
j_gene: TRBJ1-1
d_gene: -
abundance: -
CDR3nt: TGTGCCTGGAGTCGCCTGGCGGGTGAAGCTTTCTTT
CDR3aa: CAWSRLAGEAFF

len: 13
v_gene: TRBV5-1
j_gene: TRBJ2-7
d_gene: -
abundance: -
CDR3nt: TGCGCCAGCAGCCTGGATCGTACCTACGAGCAGTACTTC
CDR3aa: CASSLDRTYEQYF

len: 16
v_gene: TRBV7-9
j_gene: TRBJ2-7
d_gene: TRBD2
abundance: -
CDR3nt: TGTGCCAGCAGCGGTCCTAGCGGGAGGGCCGTCGACGAGCAGTACTTC
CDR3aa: CASSGPSGRAVDEQYF

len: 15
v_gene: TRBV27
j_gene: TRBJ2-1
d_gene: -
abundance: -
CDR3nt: TGTGCCAGCAGTTTCGACAGCTTAATCCACAATGAGCAGTTCTTC
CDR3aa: CASSFDSLIHNEQFF

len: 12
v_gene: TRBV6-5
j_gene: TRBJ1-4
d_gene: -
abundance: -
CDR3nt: TGTGCCAGCAGCCTTGGGGGGGAAAAACTGTTTTTT
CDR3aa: CASSLGGEKLFF

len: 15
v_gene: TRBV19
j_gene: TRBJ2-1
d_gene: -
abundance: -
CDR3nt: TGTGCCAGTAGTATCAACCGGGAGTGGGGCAATGAGCAGTTCTTC
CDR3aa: CASSINREWGNEQFF

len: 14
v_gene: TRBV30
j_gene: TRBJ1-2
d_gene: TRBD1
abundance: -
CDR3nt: TGTGCCTGGAGGTTTCCCGGACAGGGCTATGGCTACACCTTC
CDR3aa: CAWRFPGQGYGYTF

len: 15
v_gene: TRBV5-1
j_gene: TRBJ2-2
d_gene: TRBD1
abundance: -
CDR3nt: TGCGCCAGCAGCTTGACAGGGGGCAACACCGGGGAGCTGTTTTTT
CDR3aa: CASSLTGGNTGELFF

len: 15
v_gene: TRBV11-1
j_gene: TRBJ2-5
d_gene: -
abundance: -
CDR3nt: TGTGCCAGCAGCAAGACCCCCGGGGATCGAGAGACCCAGTACTTC
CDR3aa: CASSKTPGDRETQYF

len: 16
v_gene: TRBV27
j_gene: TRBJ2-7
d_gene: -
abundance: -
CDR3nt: TGTGCCAGCAGTTCCTCGACTCATTTCGGGTCCTACGAGCAGTACTTC
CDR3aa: CASSSSTHFGSYEQYF

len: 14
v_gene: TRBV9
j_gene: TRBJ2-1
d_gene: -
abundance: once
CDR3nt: TGTGCCAGCAGCGTAAACGAGGGATACAATGAGCAGTTCTTC
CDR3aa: CASSVNEGYNEQFF

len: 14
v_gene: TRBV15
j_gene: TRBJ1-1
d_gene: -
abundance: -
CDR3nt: TGTGCCACCAGCAGAGATCCGGGGAACACTGAAGCTTTCTTT
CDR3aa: CATSRDPGNTEAFF

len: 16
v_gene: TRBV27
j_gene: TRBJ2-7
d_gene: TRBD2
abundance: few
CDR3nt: TGTGCCAGCAGTTTATCTGGGACTAGCGTAACCTACGAGCAGTACTTC
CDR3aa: CASSLSGTSVTYEQYF

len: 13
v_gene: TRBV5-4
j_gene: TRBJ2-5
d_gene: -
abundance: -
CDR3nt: TGTGCCAGCAGCAATACAGGGCAAGAGACCCAGTACTTC
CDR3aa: CASSNTGQETQYF

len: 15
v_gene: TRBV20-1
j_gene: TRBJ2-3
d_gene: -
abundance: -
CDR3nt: TGCAGTGCTAGTGACCCTAGCAGTAGCACAGATACGCAGTATTTT
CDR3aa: CSASDPSSSTDTQYF

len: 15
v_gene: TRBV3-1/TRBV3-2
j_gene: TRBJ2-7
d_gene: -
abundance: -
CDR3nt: TGTGCCAGCAGCCAAGATTATTCGGTCTCCTACGAGCAGTACTTC
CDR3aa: CASSQDYSVSYEQYF

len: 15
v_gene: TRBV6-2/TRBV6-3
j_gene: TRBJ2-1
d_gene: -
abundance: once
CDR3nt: TGTGCCAGCAGTCGTACCCTGCAGGGCGACAATGAGCAGTTCTTC
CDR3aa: CASSRTLQGDNEQFF

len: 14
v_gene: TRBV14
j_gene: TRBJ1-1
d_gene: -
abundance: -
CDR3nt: TGTGCCAGCAGCCTCCGGACCGCGGGCACTGAAGCTTTCTTT
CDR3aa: CASSLRTAGTEAFF

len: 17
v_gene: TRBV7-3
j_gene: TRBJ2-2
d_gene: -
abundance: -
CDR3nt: TGTGCCAGCAGCTTAAGCACGGGACTGTCGAACACCGGGGAGCTGTTTTTT
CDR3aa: CASSLSTGLSNTGELFF

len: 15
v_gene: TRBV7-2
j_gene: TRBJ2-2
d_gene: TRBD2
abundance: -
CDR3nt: TGTGCCAGCAGCCCGCTGGCGGGAGAGTCCGGGGAGCTGTTTTTT
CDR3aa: CASSPLAGESGELFF

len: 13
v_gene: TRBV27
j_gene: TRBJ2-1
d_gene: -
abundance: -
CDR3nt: TGTGCCAGCAGTCTCGACACCTACAATGAGCAGTTCTTC
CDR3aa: CASSLDTYNEQFF

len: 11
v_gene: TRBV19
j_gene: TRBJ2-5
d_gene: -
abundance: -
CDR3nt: TGTGCCAGTAGTATCTCGGAGACCCAGTACTTC
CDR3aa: CASSISETQYF

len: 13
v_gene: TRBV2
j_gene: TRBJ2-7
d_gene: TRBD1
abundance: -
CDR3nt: TGTGCCAGCAGTTGGGACAGGGGCTACGAGCAGTACTTC
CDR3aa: CASSWDRGYEQYF

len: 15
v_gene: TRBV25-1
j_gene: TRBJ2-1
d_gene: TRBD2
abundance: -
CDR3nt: TGTGCCAGCAGTGGACCGACTAGCGCTTACAATGAGCAGTTCTTC
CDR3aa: CASSGPTSAYNEQFF

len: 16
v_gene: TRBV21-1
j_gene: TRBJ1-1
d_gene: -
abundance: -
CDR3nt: TGTGCCAGCAGCATTAATGCCCTTACCCGGGACATTGAAGCTTTCTTT
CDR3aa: CASSINALTRDIEAFF

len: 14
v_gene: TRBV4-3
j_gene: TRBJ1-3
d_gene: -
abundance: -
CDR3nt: TGCGCCAGCAGCCAAGAGGGCTTGTGGAACACCATATATTTT
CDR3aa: CASSQEGLWNTIYF